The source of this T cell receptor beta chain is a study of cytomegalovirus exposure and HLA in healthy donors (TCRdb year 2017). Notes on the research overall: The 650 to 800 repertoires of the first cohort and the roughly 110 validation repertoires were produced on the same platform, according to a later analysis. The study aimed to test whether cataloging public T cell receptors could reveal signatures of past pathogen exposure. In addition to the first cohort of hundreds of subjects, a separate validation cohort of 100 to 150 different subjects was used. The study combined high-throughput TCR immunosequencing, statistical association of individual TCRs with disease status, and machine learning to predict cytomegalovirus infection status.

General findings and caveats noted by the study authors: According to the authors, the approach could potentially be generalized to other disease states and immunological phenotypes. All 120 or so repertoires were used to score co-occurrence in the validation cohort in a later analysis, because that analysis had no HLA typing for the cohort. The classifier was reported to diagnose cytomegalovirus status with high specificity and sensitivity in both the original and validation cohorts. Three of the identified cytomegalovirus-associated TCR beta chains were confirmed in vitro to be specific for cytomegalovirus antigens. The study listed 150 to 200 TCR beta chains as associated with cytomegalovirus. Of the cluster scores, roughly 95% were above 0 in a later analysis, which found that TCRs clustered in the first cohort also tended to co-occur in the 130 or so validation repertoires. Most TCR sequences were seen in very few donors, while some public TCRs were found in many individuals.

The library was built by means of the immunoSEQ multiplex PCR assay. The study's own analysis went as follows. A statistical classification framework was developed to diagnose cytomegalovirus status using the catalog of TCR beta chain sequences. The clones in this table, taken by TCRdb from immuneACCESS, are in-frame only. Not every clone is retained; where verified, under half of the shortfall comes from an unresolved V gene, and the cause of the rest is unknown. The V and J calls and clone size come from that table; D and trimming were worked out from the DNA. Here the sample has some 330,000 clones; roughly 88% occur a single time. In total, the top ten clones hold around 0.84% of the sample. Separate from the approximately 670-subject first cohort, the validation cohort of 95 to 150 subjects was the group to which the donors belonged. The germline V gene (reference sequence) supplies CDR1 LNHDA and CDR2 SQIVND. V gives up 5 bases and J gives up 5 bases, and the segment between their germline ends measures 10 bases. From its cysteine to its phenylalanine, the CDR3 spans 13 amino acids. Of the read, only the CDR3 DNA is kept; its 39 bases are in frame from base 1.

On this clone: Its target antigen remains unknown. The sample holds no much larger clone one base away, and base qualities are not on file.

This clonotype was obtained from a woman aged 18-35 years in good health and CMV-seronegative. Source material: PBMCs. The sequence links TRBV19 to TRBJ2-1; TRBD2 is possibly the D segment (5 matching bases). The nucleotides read TGTGCCAGTAGTCCACCGGGGAACAATGAGCAGTTCTTC. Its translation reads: CASSPPGNNEQFF.